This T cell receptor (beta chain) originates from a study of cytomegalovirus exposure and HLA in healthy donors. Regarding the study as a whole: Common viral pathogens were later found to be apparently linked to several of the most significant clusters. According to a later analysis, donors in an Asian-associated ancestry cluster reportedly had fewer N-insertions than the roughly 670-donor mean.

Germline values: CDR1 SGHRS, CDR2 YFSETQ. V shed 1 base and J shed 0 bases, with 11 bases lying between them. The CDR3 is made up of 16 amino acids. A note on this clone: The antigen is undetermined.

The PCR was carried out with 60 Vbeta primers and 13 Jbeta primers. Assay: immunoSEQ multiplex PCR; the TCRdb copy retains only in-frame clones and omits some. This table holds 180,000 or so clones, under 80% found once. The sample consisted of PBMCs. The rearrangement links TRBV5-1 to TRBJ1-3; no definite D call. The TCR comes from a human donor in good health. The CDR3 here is CASSLPERNSGNTIYF. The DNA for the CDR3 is TGCGCCAGCAGCTTGCCTGAGAGGAACTCTGGAAACACCATATATTTT.